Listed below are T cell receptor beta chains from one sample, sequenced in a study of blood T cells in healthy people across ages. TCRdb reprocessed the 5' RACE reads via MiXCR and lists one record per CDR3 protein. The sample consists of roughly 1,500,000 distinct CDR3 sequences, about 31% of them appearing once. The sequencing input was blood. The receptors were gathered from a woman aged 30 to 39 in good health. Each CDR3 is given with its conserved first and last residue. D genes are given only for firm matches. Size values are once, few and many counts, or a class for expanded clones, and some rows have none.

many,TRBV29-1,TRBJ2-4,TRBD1,CSVRGDRGPAKNIQYF,TGCAGCGTGAGGGGTGACAGGGGGCCAGCCAAAAACATTCAGTACTTC
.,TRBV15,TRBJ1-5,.,CVTSRGEIGNQPQHF,TGTGTCACCAGCAGAGGGGAGATCGGTAATCAGCCCCAGCATTTT
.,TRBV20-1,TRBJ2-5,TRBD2,CSARAWEGSRPSQETQYF,TGCAGTGCTAGGGCTTGGGAGGGCAGCCGCCCGTCCCAAGAGACCCAGTACTTC
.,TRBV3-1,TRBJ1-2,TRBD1,CASNQGTGVYGYTF,TGTGCCAGCAACCAAGGGACAGGGGTGTATGGCTACACCTTC
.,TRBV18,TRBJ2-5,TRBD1,CASSPRDRGRSETQYF,TGTGCCAGCTCACCACGTGACAGGGGGCGCTCGGAGACCCAGTACTTC
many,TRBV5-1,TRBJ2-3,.,CASSYGGGTDTQYF,TGCGCCAGCAGTTACGGGGGAGGCACAGATACGCAGTATTTT
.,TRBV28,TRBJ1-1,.,CASYLKGGYTEAFF,TGTGCCAGCTACCTAAAAGGTGGATACACTGAAGCTTTCTTT
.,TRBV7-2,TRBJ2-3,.,CASSSPWGSTDTQYF,TGTGCCAGCAGTTCTCCCTGGGGCTCCACAGATACGCAGTATTTT
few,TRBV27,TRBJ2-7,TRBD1,CASSLEGQGASFYEQYF,TGTGCCAGCAGTTTGGAAGGACAGGGAGCCTCCTTCTACGAGCAGTACTTC
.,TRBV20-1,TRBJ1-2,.,CSAIHGEVYGYTF,TGCAGTGCAATCCACGGGGAGGTTTATGGCTACACCTTC
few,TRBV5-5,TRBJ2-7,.,CASSLVVRDGTYEQYF,TGTGCCAGCAGCTTGGTAGTACGGGACGGGACCTACGAGCAGTACTTC
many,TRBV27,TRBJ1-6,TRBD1,CASSGQGVNSPLHF,TGTGCCAGCAGCGGACAGGGGGTTAATTCACCCCTCCACTTT
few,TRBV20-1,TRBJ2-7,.,CSAGDVGVMGEQYF,TGCAGTGCTGGGGACGTGGGCGTTATGGGCGAGCAGTACTTC
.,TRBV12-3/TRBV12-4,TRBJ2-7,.,CASSLRTRNSSYEQYF,TGTGCCAGCAGTTTAAGGACACGGAATAGCTCCTACGAGCAGTACTTC
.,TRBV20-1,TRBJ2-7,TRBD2,CSASEREGRGYEQYF,TGCAGTGCTAGCGAGCGGGAGGGCCGTGGTTACGAGCAGTACTTC
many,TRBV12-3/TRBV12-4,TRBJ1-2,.,CASRPDKSYGYTF,TGTGCCAGCAGACCGGACAAAAGCTATGGCTACACCTTC